This T cell receptor beta chain was recovered during a study of technical replicates of blood from several donors. The CDR3 is made up of 16 amino acids. Germline V gives CDR1 MDHEN, CDR2 SYDVKM. V lost 3 bases and J lost 4; bases outside the gene matches: 9. This clone was seen a handful of times. The data were produced by immunoSEQ multiplex PCR, yet TCRdb's version contains in-frame clones alone and is incomplete. Here the sample spans 60,000 to 90,000 clones, over 85% being singletons. Sequencing was performed on T cells isolated from PBMCs. The receptor's source is a human donor in good health. This chain uses TRBV28 with TRBJ2-1; 7 bases map to TRBD2. The CDR3: CASSFWAGVTYNEQFF. The CDR3 nucleotides are TGTGCCAGCAGTTTTTGGGCGGGAGTGACGTACAATGAGCAGTTCTTC.